Presented here are 5 T cell receptor beta chains from one specimen sequenced in a study of blood T cell repertoires in COVID-19. Produced via immunoSEQ multiplex PCR; TCRdb's table is partial and in-frame only. The sample contains approximately 82,000 clones, around 80% of which appear only once. The material sequenced was peripheral blood. The receptor set was obtained from a woman between 55 and 75 years old with acute or convalescent COVID-19.

The V and J genes are TRBV7-2 and TRBJ2-1; tentatively, D is TRBD2 (6 bases). The length of the CDR3 is 12 residues. The germline CDR1 and CDR2 sequences are SGHTA and FQGNSA. The V and J ends lost 6 bases and 10 bases respectively, with 13 bases between them. CDR3 sequence reads: CASRTQAGEQFF. The CDR3 coding sequence is TGTGCCAGCAGGACCCAAGCGGGCGAGCAGTTCTTC.

The V call is TRBV27, the J call TRBJ2-1, with TRBD2 matching 7 bases. V lost 6 bases and J lost 10; bases outside the gene matches: 9. CDR1 is MNHEY and CDR2 is SMNVEV in the germline V gene (reference sequence). The CDR3 covers 13 residues. The CDR3 DNA is TGTGCCAGCAGCGCTAGCGGTGCCAGGGAGCAGTTCTTC. Translation: CASSASGAREQFF.

The chain's CDR3 is CASSVPGTGGYGYTF. The CDR3 nucleotides are TGCGCCAGCAGCGTCCCCGGGACAGGGGGCTATGGCTACACCTTC. The chain has TRBV5-1 and TRBJ1-2, with 11 nucleotides matching TRBD1. Germline V gives CDR1 SGHRS, CDR2 YFSETQ. V was pared by 4 bases and J by 4 bases, with 6 bases of the junction left unmatched. The CDR3 has 15 amino acids.

This clone was observed a few times. This chain links TRBV19 with TRBJ1-2; tentative D call: TRBD1 (5 bases). This CDR3 has 14 residues. The ends were cut back, 3 bases at V and 3 bases at J, with 11 bases in the middle. Germline loops: CDR1 LNHDA, CDR2 SQIVND (reference sequence). CDR3 DNA: TGTGCCAGTAGTATGCCAGCAGGGTACTATGGCTACACCTTC. Amino acid sequence: CASSMPAGYYGYTF.

The chain joins TRBV18 to TRBJ1-1; no firm D call. The CDR3 totals 12 residues. The V gene lost 6 bases and the J gene lost 1 base, with 6 bases spanning the gap. Germline V gives CDR1 KGHSH, CDR2 LQKENI. CDR3 sequence: CASSQSNTEAFF. The CDR3 DNA follows: TGTGCCAGCTCCCAATCGAACACTGAAGCTTTCTTT.